This T cell receptor (beta chain) came from a study of PD-L1 blockade in urothelial cancer. The V end lost 3 bases, the J end lost 4 bases, and 17 bases lay between the germline ends. The germline V gene has CDR1 SGDLS and CDR2 YYNGEE. The CDR3 has 15 amino acids. Indicated time point: peripheral blood 6 weeks after treatment start. Produced via immunoSEQ multiplex PCR; TCRdb's table is partial and in-frame only. The sample lists roughly 46,000 clones, around 85% occurring once. The receptor was derived from a man aged 45-65 years with urothelial cancer. Source: PBMCs, taken around atezolizumab (anti-PD-L1) treatment. The chain carries TRBV9 and TRBJ2-7; D might be TRBD1 (6 bases). The CDR3 DNA reads as TGTGCCAGCAGCGCCGCCGGGACAACTTTATACGAGCAGTACTTC. Encoded protein: CASSAAGTTLYEQYF.